Reported below is one T cell receptor (beta chain). The antigen is not known. Clones were read by immunoSEQ multiplex PCR, and TCRdb kept only the in-frame ones, dropping some. The sample has about 19,000 clones, around nine tenths seen once. The data originate from a study of T cell clones after liver transplantation. Study in general: Samples came from ITN030ST, which attempted immunosuppression withdrawal within 2 years of liver transplantation. Study-level results: In most of the 8 subjects, circulating graft-donor-reactive CD4 TCRbeta sequences fell significantly after transplant.

The germline V gene encodes CDR1 SGHAT and CDR2 FQNNGV. This CDR3 has 14 amino acids. V lost 0 bases to trimming and J lost 5 bases, with 10 bases between them. CD3+CD4+ and CD3+CD8+ cells were FACS-sorted from thawed unstimulated PBMCs. This specimen consisted of CD8+ T cells from blood, obtained before liver transplant. V usage is TRBV11-2 and J usage is TRBJ1-1; D may be TRBD1 (5 bases). The sequence derives from a human donor who received a liver transplant. In nucleotides, the CDR3 is TGTGCCAGCAGCTTAGATGGGGGAGGAACTGAAGCTTTCTTT. Translating it yields CASSLDGGGTEAFF. The whole variable domain, filled in from reference TRBV11-2 and TRBJ1-1, reads EAGVAQSPRYKIIEKRQSVAFWCNPISGHATLYWYQQILGQGPKLLIQFQNNGVVDDSQLPKDRFSAERLKGVDSTLKIQPAKLEDSAVYLCASSLDGGGTEAFFGQGTRLTVV.